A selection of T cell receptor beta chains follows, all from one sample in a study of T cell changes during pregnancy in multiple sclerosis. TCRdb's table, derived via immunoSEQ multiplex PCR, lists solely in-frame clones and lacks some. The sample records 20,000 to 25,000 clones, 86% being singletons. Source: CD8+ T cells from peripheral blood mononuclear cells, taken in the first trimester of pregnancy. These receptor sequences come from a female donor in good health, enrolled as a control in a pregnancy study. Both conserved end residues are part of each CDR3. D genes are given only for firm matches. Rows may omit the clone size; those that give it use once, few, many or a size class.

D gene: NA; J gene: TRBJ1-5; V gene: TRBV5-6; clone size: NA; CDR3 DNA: TGTGCCAGCAGCTCGATTTCACAGGATCAGCCCCAGCATTTT; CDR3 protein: CASSSISQDQPQHF
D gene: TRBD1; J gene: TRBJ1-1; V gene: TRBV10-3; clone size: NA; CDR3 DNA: TGTGCCATCAGTGGGGCAGGGGGAAGGACTGAAGCTTTCTTT; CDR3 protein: CAISGAGGRTEAFF
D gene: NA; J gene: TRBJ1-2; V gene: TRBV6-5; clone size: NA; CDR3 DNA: TGTGCCAGCAGTTCCCCGGGTGGCTACACCTTC; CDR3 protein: CASSSPGGYTF
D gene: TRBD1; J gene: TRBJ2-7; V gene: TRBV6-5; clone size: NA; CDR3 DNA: TGTGCCAGCAGTTATTCGCAGGGGGCGCGGTACGAGCAGTACTTC; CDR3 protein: CASSYSQGARYEQYF
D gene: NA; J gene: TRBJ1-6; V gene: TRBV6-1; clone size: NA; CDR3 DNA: TGTGCCAGCAGTGAACTTTCTGAGAATTCACCCCTCCACTTT; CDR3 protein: CASSELSENSPLHF
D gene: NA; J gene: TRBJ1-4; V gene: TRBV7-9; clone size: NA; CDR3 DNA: TGTGCCAGCAGCCCCAGGACAGCGGAAAAACTGTTTTTT; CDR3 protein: CASSPRTAEKLFF
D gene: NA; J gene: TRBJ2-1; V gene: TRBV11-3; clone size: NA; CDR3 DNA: TGTGCCAGCAGCCTTGACAGCTCCTACAATGAGCAGTTCTTC; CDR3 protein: CASSLDSSYNEQFF
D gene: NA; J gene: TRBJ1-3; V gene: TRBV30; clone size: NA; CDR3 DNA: TGTGCCTGGAGTGACCAGGGAAACACCATATATTTT; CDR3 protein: CAWSDQGNTIYF
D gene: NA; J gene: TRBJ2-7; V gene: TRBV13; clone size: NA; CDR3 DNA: TGTGCCAGCAGCTCTCGGACAGCTACCTACGAGCAGTACTTC; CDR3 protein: CASSSRTATYEQYF
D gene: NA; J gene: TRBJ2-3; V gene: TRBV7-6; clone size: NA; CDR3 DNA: TGTGCCAGCAGCGGGGAGGTTGGGGGCACAGATACGCAGTATTTT; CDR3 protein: CASSGEVGGTDTQYF
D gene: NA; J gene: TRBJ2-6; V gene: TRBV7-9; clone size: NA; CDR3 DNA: TGTGCCAGCAGCTTAGTGGCCTCTGGGGCCAACGTCCTGACTTTC; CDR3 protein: CASSLVASGANVLTF
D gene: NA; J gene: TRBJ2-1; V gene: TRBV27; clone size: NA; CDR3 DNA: TGTGCCAGCAGTTGGGGGCGGAATGAGCAGTTCTTC; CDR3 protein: CASSWGRNEQFF
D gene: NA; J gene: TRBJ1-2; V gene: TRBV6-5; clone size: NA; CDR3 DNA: TGTGCCAGCAGTTACTCAGAAGGGGTTGGCTACACCTTC; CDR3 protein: CASSYSEGVGYTF
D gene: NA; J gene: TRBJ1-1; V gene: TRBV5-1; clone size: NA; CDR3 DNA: TGCGCCAGCAGCTTGGTAACAGGGTCTTACACTGAAGCTTTCTTT; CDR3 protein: CASSLVTGSYTEAFF
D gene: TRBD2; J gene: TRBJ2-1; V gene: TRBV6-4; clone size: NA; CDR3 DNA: TGTGCCAGCAGTGACTACGGGACTAGCGATGAGCAGTTCTTC; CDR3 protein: CASSDYGTSDEQFF
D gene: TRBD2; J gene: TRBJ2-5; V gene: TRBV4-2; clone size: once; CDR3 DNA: TGTGCCAGCAGCCCCAGCGGGAGTTTACAAGAGACCCAGTACTTC; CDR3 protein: CASSPSGSLQETQYF
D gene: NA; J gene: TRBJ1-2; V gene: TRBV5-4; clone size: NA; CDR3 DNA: TGTGCCAGCAGCCCAGACAGCGTGAGCGGCTACACCTTC; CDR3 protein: CASSPDSVSGYTF
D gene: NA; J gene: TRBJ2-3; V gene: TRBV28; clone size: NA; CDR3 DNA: TGTGCCAGCAGTTTGAGGAGGGGCACAGATACGCAGTATTTT; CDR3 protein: CASSLRRGTDTQYF
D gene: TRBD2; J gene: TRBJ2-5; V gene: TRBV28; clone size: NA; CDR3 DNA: TGTGCCAGCAGTTCTCTAGCGGGAGGGCCTCTCAACATGGAGACCCAGTACTTC; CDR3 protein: CASSSLAGGPLNMETQYF
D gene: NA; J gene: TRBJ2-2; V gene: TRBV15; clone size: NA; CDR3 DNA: TGTGCCACCACCCTGGGGAGGGGGTTAAGGGAGCTGTTTTTT; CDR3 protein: CATTLGRGLRELFF
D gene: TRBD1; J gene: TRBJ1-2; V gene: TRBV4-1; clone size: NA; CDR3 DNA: TGCGCCAGCAGCCAAGGACAGGGAAAGTACTATGGCTACACCTTC; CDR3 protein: CASSQGQGKYYGYTF
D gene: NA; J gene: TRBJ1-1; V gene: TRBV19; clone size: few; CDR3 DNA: TGTGCCAGTAGTATTGGGCTGGCGGGATTGAACACTGAAGCTTTCTTT; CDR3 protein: CASSIGLAGLNTEAFF
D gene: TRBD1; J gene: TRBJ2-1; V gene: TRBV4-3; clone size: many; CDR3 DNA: TGCGCCAGCAGCCAAGATCCGGGGACAGGGGGCAATGAGCAGTTCTTC; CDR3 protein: CASSQDPGTGGNEQFF
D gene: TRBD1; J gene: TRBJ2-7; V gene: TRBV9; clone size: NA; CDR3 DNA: TGTGCCAGCAGCCCCTTTGGACAGGGTGTAGATGAGCAGTACTTC; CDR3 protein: CASSPFGQGVDEQYF
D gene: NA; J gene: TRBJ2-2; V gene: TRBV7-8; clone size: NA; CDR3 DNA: TGTGCCAGCAGTCAAATAATCTCGGCCGGGGAGCTGTTTTTT; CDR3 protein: CASSQIISAGELFF
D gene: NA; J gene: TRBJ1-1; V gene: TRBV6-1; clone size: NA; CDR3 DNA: TGTGCCAGCAGCGTAACAAGGGGGTCGGGAACTGAAGCTTTCTTT; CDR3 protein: CASSVTRGSGTEAFF
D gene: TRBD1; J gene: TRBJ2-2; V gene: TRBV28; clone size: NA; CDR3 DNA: TGTGCCAGCAGTTTTTCGGGACAGGGCCGTACCGGGGAGCTGTTTTTT; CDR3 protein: CASSFSGQGRTGELFF
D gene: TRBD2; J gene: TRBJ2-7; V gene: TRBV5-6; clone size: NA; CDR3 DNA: TGTGCCAGCAGCCCTTATGGGACTAGCGGGAGCGCCTACGAGCAGTACTTC; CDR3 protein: CASSPYGTSGSAYEQYF
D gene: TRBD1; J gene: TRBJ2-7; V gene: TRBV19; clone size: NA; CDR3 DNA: TGTGCCAGTAGTCCGACGACAGGGGGTATGTCCGAGCAGTACTTC; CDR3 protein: CASSPTTGGMSEQYF
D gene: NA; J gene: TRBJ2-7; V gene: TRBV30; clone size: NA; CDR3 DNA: TGTGCCGGGACCCGGTCCTACGAGCAGTACTTC; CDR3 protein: CAGTRSYEQYF
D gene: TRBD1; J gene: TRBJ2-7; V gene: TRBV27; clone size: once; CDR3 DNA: TGTGCCAGCAGAACTCGACAGGGCTCCTACGAGCAGTACTTC; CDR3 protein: CASRTRQGSYEQYF
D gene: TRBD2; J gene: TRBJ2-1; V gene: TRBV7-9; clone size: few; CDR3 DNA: TGTGCCAGCCTAGCGGGGGGTTACAATGAGCAGTTCTTC; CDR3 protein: CASLAGGYNEQFF
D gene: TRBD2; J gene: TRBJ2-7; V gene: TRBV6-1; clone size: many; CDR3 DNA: TGTGCCAGCAGTGAAGAGGCGGGGGGGAGCTACGAGCAGTACTTC; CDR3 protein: CASSEEAGGSYEQYF
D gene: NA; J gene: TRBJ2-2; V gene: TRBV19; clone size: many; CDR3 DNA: TGTGCCAGTCGGTTTTCCGGGGAGCTGTTTTTT; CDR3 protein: CASRFSGELFF
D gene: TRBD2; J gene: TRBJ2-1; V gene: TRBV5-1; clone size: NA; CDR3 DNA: TGCGCCAGCAGCTTTTACCCTAGCGGGAGGGCCGTGGATGAGCAGTTCTTC; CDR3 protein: CASSFYPSGRAVDEQFF
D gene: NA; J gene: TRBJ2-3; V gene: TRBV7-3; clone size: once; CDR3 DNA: TGTGCCAGCAGCCCTACTAGCACAGATACGCAGTATTTT; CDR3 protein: CASSPTSTDTQYF
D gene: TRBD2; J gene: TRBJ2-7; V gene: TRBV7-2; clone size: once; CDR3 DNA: TGTGCCAGCAGCTCGGGACTAGCGGGACCCTACGAGCAGTACTTC; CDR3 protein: CASSSGLAGPYEQYF
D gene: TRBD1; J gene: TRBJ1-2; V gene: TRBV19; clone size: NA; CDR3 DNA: TGTGCCAGTAAGCAGGACAGGGGTGTTAACTATGGCTACACCTTC; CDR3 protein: CASKQDRGVNYGYTF
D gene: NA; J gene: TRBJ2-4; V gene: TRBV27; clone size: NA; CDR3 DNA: TGTGCCAGCAGTTTAAGCTGGGGGCAGATAGCCAAAAACATTCAGTACTTC; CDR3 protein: CASSLSWGQIAKNIQYF
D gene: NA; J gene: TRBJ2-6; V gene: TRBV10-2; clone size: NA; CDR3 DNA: TGCGCCAGCCTCTCTGGGGCCAACGTCCTGACTTTC; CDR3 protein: CASLSGANVLTF
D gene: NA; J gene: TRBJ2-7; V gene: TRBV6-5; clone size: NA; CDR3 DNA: TGTGCCAGCAGCTTGGAGGGACAGTTCTACGAGCAGTACTTC; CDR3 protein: CASSLEGQFYEQYF
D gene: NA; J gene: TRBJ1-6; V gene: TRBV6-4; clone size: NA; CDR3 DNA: TGTGCCAGCAGTGTTGGGGCGGAGGGACCCCTCCACTTT; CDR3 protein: CASSVGAEGPLHF
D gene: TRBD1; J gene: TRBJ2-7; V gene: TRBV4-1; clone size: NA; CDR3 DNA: TGCGCCAGCAGCCACACCGGGACAGGGGACTACGAGCAGTACTTC; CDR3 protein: CASSHTGTGDYEQYF
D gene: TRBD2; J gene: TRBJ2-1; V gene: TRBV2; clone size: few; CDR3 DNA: TGTGCCAGTCTAGGGACTAGCGGGGGGACCACACTCTTC; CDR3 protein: CASLGTSGGTTLF
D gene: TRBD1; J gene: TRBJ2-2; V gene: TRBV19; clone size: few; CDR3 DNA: TGTGCCCCGACAGGGTGGGGGGAGCTGTTTTTT; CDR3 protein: CAPTGWGELFF
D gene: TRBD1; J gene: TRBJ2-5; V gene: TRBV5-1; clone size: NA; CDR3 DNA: TGCGCCAGCAGCCCCAGGGGGCACCTGGAGACCCAGTACTTC; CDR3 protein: CASSPRGHLETQYF
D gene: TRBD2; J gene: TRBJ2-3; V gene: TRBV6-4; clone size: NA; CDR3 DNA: TGTGCCAGCAGTGATTCAGCGGGGAGCACAGATACGCAGTATTTT; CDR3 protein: CASSDSAGSTDTQYF
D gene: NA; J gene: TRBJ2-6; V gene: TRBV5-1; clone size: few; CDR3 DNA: TGCGCCAGCAGCTTGGCCATCAGCTCTGGGGCCAACGTCCTGACTTTC; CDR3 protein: CASSLAISSGANVLTF
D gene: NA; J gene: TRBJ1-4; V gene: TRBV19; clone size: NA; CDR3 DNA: TGTGCCAGTAGTATAGATCTAGAGAATGAAAAACTGTTTTTT; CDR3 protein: CASSIDLENEKLFF
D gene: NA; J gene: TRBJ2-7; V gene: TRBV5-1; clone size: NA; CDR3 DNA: TGCGCCAGCCGCGGGGAGGGGGTCTACGAGCAGTACTTC; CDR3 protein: CASRGEGVYEQYF
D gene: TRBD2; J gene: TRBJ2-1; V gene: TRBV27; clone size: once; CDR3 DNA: TGTGCCAGCAGGGTGGCGGGAGGGTGGAATGAGCAGTTCTTC; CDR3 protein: CASRVAGGWNEQFF
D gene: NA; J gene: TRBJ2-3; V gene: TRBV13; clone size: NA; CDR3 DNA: TGTGCCAGCAGCTTCTTAGCGGAGGGGATTTCTAGCACAGATACGCAGTATTTT; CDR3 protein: CASSFLAEGISSTDTQYF
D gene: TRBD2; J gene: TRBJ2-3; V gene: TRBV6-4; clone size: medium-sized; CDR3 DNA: TGTGCCAGCAGTGACTCCGCGGGAGGGAGCACAGATACGCAGTATTTT; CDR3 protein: CASSDSAGGSTDTQYF
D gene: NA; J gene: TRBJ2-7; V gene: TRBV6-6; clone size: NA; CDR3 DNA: TGTGCCAGCAGTTACTCCTTGGACAGCTCCTACGAGCAGTACTTC; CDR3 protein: CASSYSLDSSYEQYF
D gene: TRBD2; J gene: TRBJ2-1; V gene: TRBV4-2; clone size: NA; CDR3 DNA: TGTGCCAGCAGCCAAGAGGTAGCGGGAGGGGCAGCCCATGAGCAGTTCTTC; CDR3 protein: CASSQEVAGGAAHEQFF
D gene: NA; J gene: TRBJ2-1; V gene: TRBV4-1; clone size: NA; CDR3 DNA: TGCGCCAGCAGCCAAGATAGTCAGGGGTACTACAATGAGCAGTTCTTC; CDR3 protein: CASSQDSQGYYNEQFF
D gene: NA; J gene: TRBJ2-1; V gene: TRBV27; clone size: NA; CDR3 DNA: TGTGCCAGCAGCCTCGGAGACAGGAGCTACTACAATGAGCAGTTCTTC; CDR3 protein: CASSLGDRSYYNEQFF
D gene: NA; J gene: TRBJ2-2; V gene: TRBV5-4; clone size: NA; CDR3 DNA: TGTGCCAGCAGCAACAGCCAGAACACCGGGGAGCTGTTTTTT; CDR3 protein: CASSNSQNTGELFF